What follows are 19 T cell receptor beta chains derived from one specimen sequenced in a study of blood T cell repertoires in COVID-19 (TCRdb year 2020). Libraries were made using the immunoSEQ multiplex PCR assay. This immuneACCESS table, as held by TCRdb, lists in-frame sequences with V and J called but not all clones. Of the missing ones, under half trace to an unresolved V gene in checked studies; the others have no known cause. Across this sample there are 100,000 to 140,000 clones, with 70% to 90% seen only once. The biggest ten clones account for approximately 5% of the sample. What was sequenced was peripheral blood. Receptors were obtained from a man between 35 and 55 years old with active or convalescent COVID-19.

V gene TRBV7-8 combines with J gene TRBJ2-1; TRBD2 matches at 9 bases. Germline trimming cut 4 bases from V and 9 bases from J; bases unmatched to any gene: 10. Germline CDR1 is SGHVS and CDR2 is FQNEAQ. This CDR3 spans 15 amino acids. Here the CDR3 DNA reads TGTGCCAGCAGCTCTTTAGCGGGAGTGAAGGCTGAGCAGTTCTTC. Protein product: CASSSLAGVKAEQFF.

V usage is TRBV24-1 and J usage is TRBJ2-2; no definite D call. Germline lookup yields CDR1 KGHDR and CDR2 SFDVKD. Trimming removed 5 bases from V and 0 bases from J, with 9 bases in between. This CDR3 has 15 amino acids. CDR3 DNA: TGTGCCACCAGTGGAGGCAGCCCGAACACCGGGGAGCTGTTTTTT. This gives the protein CATSGGSPNTGELFF.

The chain uses TRBV12-1 and TRBJ1-6; the table's TRBD1 call for D was not verified on the DNA. TRBV12-1 is deemed a pseudogene. The CDR3 covers 14 residues. The CDR3 DNA reads as TGTGCCAGCAGAAGGACACCGTATAATTCACCCCTCCACTTT. This translates into CASRRTPYNSPLHF.

DNA of the CDR3: TGCAGCGTTGAAGAGCGGGGTGCAAACATTCAGTACTTC. The encoded protein is CSVEERGANIQYF. The chain has TRBV29-1 and TRBJ2-4; tentative D call: TRBD2 (6 bases). Germline lookup yields CDR1 SQVTM and CDR2 ANQGSEA. Trimming cost V 0 bases and J 6 bases, with 9 bases left between them. The CDR3 contains 13 residues.

The rearrangement uses TRBV5-1 and TRBJ1-1; D is undetermined. CDR1 is SGHRS and CDR2 is YFSETQ in the germline V gene. V lost 0 bases to trimming and J lost 1 base, with 7 bases between them. The CDR3 is 14 amino acids. The CDR3 loop is CASSLVATNTEAFF. CDR3 DNA: TGCGCCAGCAGCTTGGTAGCCACGAACACTGAAGCTTTCTTT.

The chain uses TRBV7-9 and TRBJ1-2; the match to TRBD1 covers 9 bases. This CDR3 is 13 amino acids long. V shed 6 bases, J shed 3 bases, and the junction held 2 bases outside the gene matches. In germline, CDR1 is SEHNR, CDR2 FQNEAQ (reference sequence). The CDR3 spells CASRRTGDYGYTF. CDR3 in DNA: TGTGCCAGCAGGCGGACAGGGGACTATGGCTACACCTTC.

The gene calls are TRBV10-3 and TRBJ1-1; 7 bases are shared with TRBD1. CDR3 size: 13 residues. Germline V gene lookup returns CDR1 ENHRY and CDR2 SYGVKD. Trimming cost V 9 bases and J 0 bases; bases outside gene matches: 4. The CDR3 sequence is CAIRDSMNTEAFF. The DNA of the CDR3 is TGTGCCATAAGGGACAGCATGAACACTGAAGCTTTCTTT.

This chain joins TRBV10-3 and TRBJ2-1; 8 bases agree with TRBD1. The germline gives CDR1 ENHRY, CDR2 SYGVKD. The CDR3 is made up of 14 amino acids. After removal of 2 bases from V and 8 bases from J, the junction contained 5 bases not matched to a gene. Written as DNA, the CDR3 is TGTGCCATCAGTGAGGAAGACAGGGGCGATGAGCAGTTCTTC. It yields the protein CAISEEDRGDEQFF.

The chain couples TRBV18 to TRBJ2-7, with D perhaps matching TRBD1 (5 bases). The CDR3 consists of 14 residues. Germline CDR1 is KGHSH and CDR2 is LQKENI. The V end lost 6 bases, the J end lost 1 base, and 13 bases lay between the germline ends. In DNA form, the CDR3 reads TGTGCCAGCTCTCCAGGGCCAGGGTCCTACGAGCAGTACTTC. It specifies CASSPGPGSYEQYF.

The chain joins TRBV25-1 to TRBJ1-4; 8 bases align to TRBD1. CDR1 is MGHDK and CDR2 is SYGVNS in the germline V gene. The CDR3 consists of 15 residues. Trimming took 3 bases from V and 14 from J; bases not matched to a gene: 14. The CDR3 DNA is TGTGCCAGCAGTGACTGGCAGGGGGCCGCATCGGCCCTGTTTTTT. Translating gives CASSDWQGAASALFF.

CDR3 sequence: CASSFTGPYRAGYTF. The CDR3 DNA reads TGTGCCAGCAGTTTTACCGGTCCGTACAGGGCTGGCTACACCTTC. This chain links TRBV28 with TRBJ1-2; D might be TRBD1 (6 bases). The CDR3 spans 15 residues. Germline values: CDR1 MDHEN, CDR2 SYDVKM. Trimming removed 3 bases at V and 7 bases at J, with 18 bases between.

This clone appeared a few times. Other DNA sequences of this sample code for an identical CDR3. This chain links TRBV18 with TRBJ1-2; 7 bases are a match to TRBD1. V dropped 2 bases and J dropped 8; count of bases not matched to a gene: 5. This CDR3 is 13 amino acids long. Germline V CDR1 and CDR2: KGHSH, LQKENI. CDR3: CASSPIPGGGYTF. CDR3 nucleotide sequence: TGTGCCAGCTCACCAATTCCAGGGGGAGGCTACACCTTC.

V usage is TRBV5-1 and J usage is TRBJ2-3, with TRBD2 matching 8 bases. Germline V gene lookup returns CDR1 SGHRS and CDR2 YFSETQ. The CDR3 consists of 17 residues. With V trimmed by 7 bases and J by 1 base, 14 bases remained unmatched. CDR3 in amino acids: CASLDTSTGGGTDTQYF. CDR3 in DNA: TGCGCCAGCCTTGATACCTCGACCGGGGGGGGCACAGATACGCAGTATTTT.

V is TRBV28 and J is TRBJ1-1, with D possibly matching TRBD1 (6 bases). The CDR3 sequence is 15 residues long. V was clipped by 6 bases and J by 2 bases, with 16 bases between them. The germline gives CDR1 MDHEN, CDR2 SYDVKM. The CDR3 loop reads CASRLQGLGNTEAFF. Written as DNA, the CDR3 is TGTGCCAGCAGGCTTCAGGGGTTAGGAAACACTGAAGCTTTCTTT.

V usage is TRBV19 and J usage is TRBJ1-4; 10 bases are a match to TRBD1. The CDR3 consists of 16 residues. Germline CDR1 and CDR2: LNHDA and SQIVND (reference sequence). V was clipped by 5 bases and J by 8 bases; unmatched bases: 11. The DNA of the CDR3 is TGTGCCAGTAGTCTTTCCGCGGGGACAGGGGAGGAAAAACTGTTTTTT. It codes for CASSLSAGTGEEKLFF.

The rearrangement uses TRBV27 and TRBJ1-1, with D tentatively TRBD1 (6 bases). The CDR3 extends over 13 amino acids. Trimming left V 8 bases short and J 0 bases short, with 10 bases between. CDR1 is MNHEY and CDR2 is SMNVEV in the germline V gene (reference sequence). In nucleotides, the CDR3 is TGTGCCAGCGGGACATCAATGAACACTGAAGCTTTCTTT. The encoded protein is CASGTSMNTEAFF.

The gene calls are TRBV10-3 and TRBJ1-1, with D tentatively TRBD1 (5 bases). The V end was cut by 6 bases, the J end by 1 base, with 9 bases between. Germline-derived CDR1 and CDR2 are ENHRY and SYGVKD. This CDR3 region has 13 residues. CDR3 in DNA: TGTGCCATCAGCCTTCAGGGGAACACTGAAGCTTTCTTT. Its protein is CAISLQGNTEAFF.

This clone was recorded only once. V usage is TRBV5-1 and J usage is TRBJ2-7; 10 bases align to TRBD2. The CDR3 covers 15 residues. Trimming cost V 1 base and J 7 bases; bases outside gene matches: 8. The V gene's germline CDR1 is SGHRS and CDR2 YFSETQ. CDR3 DNA: TGCGCCAGCAGCTTGCCCCTAGCGGGAGTGAGTGAGCAGTACTTC. Protein sequence: CASSLPLAGVSEQYF.

The chain couples TRBV24-1 to TRBJ2-1, with a tentative D call TRBD1 (5 bases). The CDR3 length is 18 residues. V lost 3 bases and J lost 0, with 17 bases in between. Germline CDR1 KGHDR, CDR2 SFDVKD. This CDR3 reads CATSDPSGRASSYNEQFF. DNA for the CDR3: TGTGCCACCAGTGATCCCTCGGGCAGGGCTTCCTCCTACAATGAGCAGTTCTTC.